This T cell receptor (beta chain) originates from a study of regulatory T cells in long-lasting Graves disease. Time point denoted: newly diagnosed GD, antithyroid drugs for less than 3 months. From RNA extracted from PBMCs, the TCR library was made. At least ten counts were recorded for this clonotype. The TCR beta library used iRepertoire HTBI primers with Arm-PCR amplification of CDR3. Each CDR3 protein is one row after TCRdb ran MiXCR on the multiplex PCR reads. The sample contains about 420,000 distinct CDR3 sequences, about a sixth of which appear only once. The data were also submitted as part of a second study, on T cells in Graves' hyperthyroidism and ophthalmopathy. That work adds: Appearing also in blood were most of the thyroid clonotypes expanded above 0.001. A model using 13 V-J features told ophthalmopathy apart from stable hyperthyroidism.

This specimen was peripheral blood mononuclear cells (PBMCs), taken at new diagnosis, from a patient treated with antithyroid drugs. The sequence came from a woman between 18 and 29 years old with Graves disease.

The CDR3: CASSHGQGGSYEQYF. DNA of the CDR3: TGTGCCAGCAGTCATGGACAGGGAGGATCCTACGAGCAGTACTTC. The chain couples TRBV7-9 to TRBJ2-7, with TRBD1 identical over 8 bases. V lost 6 bases and J lost 1; bases outside the gene matches: 8. Germline-derived CDR1 and CDR2 are SEHNR and FQNEAQ (reference sequence). The CDR3 length is 15 residues.